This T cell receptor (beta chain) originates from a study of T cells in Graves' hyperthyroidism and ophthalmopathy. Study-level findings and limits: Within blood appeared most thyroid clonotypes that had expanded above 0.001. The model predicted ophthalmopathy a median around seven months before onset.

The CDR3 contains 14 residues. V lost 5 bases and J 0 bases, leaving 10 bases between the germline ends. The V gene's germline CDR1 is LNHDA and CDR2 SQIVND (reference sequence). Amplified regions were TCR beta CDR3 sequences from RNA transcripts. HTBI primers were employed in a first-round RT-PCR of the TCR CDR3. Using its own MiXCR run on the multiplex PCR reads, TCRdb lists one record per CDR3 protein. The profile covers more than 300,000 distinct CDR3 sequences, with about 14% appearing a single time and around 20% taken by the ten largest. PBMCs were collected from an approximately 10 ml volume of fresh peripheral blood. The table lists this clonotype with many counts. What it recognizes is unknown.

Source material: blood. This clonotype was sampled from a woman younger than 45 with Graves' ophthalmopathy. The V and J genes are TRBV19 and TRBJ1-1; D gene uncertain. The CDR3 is CASSEWRMNTEAFF. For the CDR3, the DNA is TGTGCCAGTAGTGAGTGGCGGATGAACACTGAAGCTTTCTTT. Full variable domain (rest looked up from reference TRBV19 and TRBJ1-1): DGGITQSPKYLFRKEGQNVTLSCEQNLNHDAMYWYRQDPGQGLRLIYYSQIVNDFQKGDIAEGYSVSREKKESFPLTVTSAQKNPTAFYLCASSEWRMNTEAFFGQGTRLTVV.